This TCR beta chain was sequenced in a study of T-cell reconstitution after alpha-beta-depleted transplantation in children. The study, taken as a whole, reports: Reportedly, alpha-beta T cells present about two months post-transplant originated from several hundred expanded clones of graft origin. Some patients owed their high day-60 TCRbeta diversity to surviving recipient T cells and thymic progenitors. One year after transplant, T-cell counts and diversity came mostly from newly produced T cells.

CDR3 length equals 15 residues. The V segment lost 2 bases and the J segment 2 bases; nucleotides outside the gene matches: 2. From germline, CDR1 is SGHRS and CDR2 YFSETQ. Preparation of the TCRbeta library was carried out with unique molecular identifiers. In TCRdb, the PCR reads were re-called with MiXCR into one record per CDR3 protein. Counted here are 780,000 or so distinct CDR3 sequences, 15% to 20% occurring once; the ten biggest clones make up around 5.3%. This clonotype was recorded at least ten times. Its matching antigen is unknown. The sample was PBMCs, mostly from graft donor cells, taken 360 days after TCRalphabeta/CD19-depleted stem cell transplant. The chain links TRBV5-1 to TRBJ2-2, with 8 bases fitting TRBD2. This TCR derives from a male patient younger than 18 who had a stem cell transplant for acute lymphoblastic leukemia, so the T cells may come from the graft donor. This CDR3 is CASSFGLANTGELFF. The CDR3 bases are TGCGCCAGCAGCTTCGGACTAGCCAACACCGGGGAGCTGTTTTTT.